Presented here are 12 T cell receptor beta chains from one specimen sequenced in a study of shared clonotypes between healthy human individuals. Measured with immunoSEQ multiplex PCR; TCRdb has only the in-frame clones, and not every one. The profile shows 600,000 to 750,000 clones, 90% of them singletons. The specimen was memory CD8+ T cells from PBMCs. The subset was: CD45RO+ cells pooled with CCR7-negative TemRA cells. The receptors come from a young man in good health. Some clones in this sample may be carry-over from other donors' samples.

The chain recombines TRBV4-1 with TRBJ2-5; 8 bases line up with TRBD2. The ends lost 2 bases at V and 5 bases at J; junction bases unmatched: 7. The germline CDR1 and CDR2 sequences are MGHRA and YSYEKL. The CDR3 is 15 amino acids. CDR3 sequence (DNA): TGCGCCAGCAGCCAAAGACCGGGACTAGTGGAGACCCAGTACTTC. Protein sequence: CASSQRPGLVETQYF.

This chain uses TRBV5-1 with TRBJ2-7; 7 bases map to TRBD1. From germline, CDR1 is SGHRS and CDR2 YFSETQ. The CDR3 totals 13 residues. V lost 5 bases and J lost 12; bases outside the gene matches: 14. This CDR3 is CASRATGALGRYF. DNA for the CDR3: TGCGCCAGCAGGGCCACAGGGGCCTTGGGTCGGTACTTC. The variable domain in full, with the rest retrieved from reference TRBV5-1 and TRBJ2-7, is KAGVTQTPRYLIKTRGQQVTLSCSPISGHRSVSWYQQTPGQGLQFLFEYFSETQRNKGNFPGRFSGRQFSNSRSEMNVSTLELGDSALYLCASRATGALGRYFGPGTRLTVT.

The CDR3 bases are TGTGCCAGCAGCCAAGATGCTTGGGGAAACGAGCAGTACTTC. It is translated as CASSQDAWGNEQYF. J is TRBJ2-5 and V is TRBV4-2; no definite D call. TRBJ2-7 explains the end of the DNA better; the J call may be wrong. Germline V gene lookup returns CDR1 LGHNA and CDR2 YNFKEQ. The CDR3 extends over 14 amino acids.

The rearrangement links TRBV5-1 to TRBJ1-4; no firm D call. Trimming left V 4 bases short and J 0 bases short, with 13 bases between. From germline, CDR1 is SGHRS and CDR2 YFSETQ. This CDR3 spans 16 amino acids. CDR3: CASSSGLIATNEKLFF. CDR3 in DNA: TGCGCCAGCAGCAGCGGACTCATCGCAACTAATGAAAAACTGTTTTTT.

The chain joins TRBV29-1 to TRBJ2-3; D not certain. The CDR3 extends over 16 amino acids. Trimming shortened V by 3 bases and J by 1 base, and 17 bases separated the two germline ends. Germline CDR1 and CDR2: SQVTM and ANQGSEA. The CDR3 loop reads CSVDPGTSSRTDTQYF. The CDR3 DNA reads TGCAGCGTTGACCCCGGCACATCGTCTCGCACAGATACGCAGTATTTT.

DNA of the CDR3: TGTGCCAGCAGCCAAGATAAGAGGTTGGGGCTTGGGGGCTACACCTTC. It translates to CASSQDKRLGLGGYTF. V is TRBV4-2 and J is TRBJ1-2, with D tentatively TRBD1 (5 bases). The V end was cut by 0 bases, the J end by 8 bases, with 19 bases between. The CDR3 has 16 amino acids. The V gene's germline CDR1 is LGHNA and CDR2 YNFKEQ.

CDR3: CASSLGTGVGNEQFF. CDR3 nucleotide sequence: TGTGCCAGCAGTTTGGGGACAGGGGTAGGCAATGAGCAGTTCTTC. The chain uses TRBV28 and TRBJ2-1; TRBD1 matches 10 bases. The germline gives CDR1 MDHEN, CDR2 SYDVKM. The CDR3 consists of 15 residues. V trimming: 3 bases; J trimming: 6 bases; junction bases outside the gene matches: 5. Full variable domain (missing parts from reference TRBV28 and TRBJ2-1): DVKVTQSSRYLVKRTGEKVFLECVQDMDHENMFWYRQDPGLGLRLIYFSYDVKMKEKGDIPEGYSVSREKKERFSLILESASTNQTSMYLCASSLGTGVGNEQFFGPGTRLTVL.

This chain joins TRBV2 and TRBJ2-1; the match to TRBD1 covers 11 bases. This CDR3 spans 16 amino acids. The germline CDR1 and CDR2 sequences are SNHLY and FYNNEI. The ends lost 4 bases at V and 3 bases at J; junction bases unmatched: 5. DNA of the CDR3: TGTGCCAGCAGTGCCGGGACAGGGGGATACTACAATGAGCAGTTCTTC. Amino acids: CASSAGTGGYYNEQFF.

CDR3 loop: CATSRVSGNTIYF. The CDR3 nucleotides read TGTGCCACCAGCAGAGTCTCTGGAAACACCATATATTTT. This rearrangement joins TRBV15 to TRBJ1-3; no clear D. Germline V lookup: CDR1 LNHNV, CDR2 YYDKDF (reference sequence). The V end was cut by 1 base, the J end by 0 bases, with 1 base between. The CDR3 totals 13 residues. Using reference TRBV15 and TRBJ1-3 for the parts outside the CDR3, the full variable domain is DAMVIQNPRYQVTQFGKPVTLSCSQTLNHNVMYWYQQKSSQAPKLLFHYYDKDFNNEADTPDNFQSRRPNTSFCFLDIRSPGLGDTAMYLCATSRVSGNTIYFGEGSWLTVV.

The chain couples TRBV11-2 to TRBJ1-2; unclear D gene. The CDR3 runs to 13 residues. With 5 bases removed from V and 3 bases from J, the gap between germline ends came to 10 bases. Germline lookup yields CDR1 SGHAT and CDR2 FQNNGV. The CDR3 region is CASSPKNDYGYTF. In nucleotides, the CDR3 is TGTGCCAGCAGCCCGAAAAACGACTATGGCTACACCTTC.

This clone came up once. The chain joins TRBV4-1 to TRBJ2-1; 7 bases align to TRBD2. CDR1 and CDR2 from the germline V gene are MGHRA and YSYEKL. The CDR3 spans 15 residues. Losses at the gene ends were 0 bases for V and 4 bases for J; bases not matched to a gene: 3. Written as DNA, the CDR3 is TGCGCCAGCAGCCAAGATAATAGCGGGTACAATGAGCAGTTCTTC. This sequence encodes CASSQDNSGYNEQFF.

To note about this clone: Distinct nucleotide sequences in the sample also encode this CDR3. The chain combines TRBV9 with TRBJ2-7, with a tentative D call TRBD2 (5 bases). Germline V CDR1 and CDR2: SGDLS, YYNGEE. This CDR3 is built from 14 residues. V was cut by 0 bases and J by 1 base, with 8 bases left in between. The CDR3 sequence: CASSVGGESYEQYF. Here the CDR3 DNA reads TGTGCCAGCAGCGTAGGTGGGGAGTCCTACGAGCAGTACTTC.